A selection of T cell receptor beta chains follows, all from one sample in a study of human T cells and chemical hapten exposure. TCRdb used MiXCR to reprocess the RACE reads, holding one entry per CDR3 protein. In the table there are 300,000 to 450,000 distinct CDR3 sequences, 4.5% to 5.5% of which are singletons. The sequencing here drew on whole blood, taken in connection with sensitization to the hapten diphenylcyclopropenone (DPC). These receptors all come from a woman aged 45-65 years with alopecia areata. Some clones in this sample may be carry-over from other donors' samples. CDR3s include the opening cysteine and the closing phenylalanine or tryptophan. A D gene is named only where the DNA matches it firmly. Clone size appears in some rows only: once, few, many, or a class for an expanded clone.

TRBV29-1	few	TRBJ2-5	-	CSVDESQETQYF	TGCAGCGTTGACGAGAGCCAAGAGACCCAGTACTTC
TRBV4-1	-	TRBJ2-7	-	CASSQDGLRSYEQYF	TGCGCCAGCAGCCAAGATGGGTTAAGATCCTACGAGCAGTACTTC
TRBV3-1	many	TRBJ2-3	TRBD1	CASSPDRSGTQYF	TGTGCCAGCAGCCCGGACAGGTCGGGCACGCAGTATTTT
TRBV20-1	-	TRBJ2-7	-	CSARDLGRSIYEQYF	TGCAGTGCTAGAGATCTGGGGAGAAGTATCTACGAGCAGTACTTC
TRBV29-1	many	TRBJ2-1	-	CSEARTGSYNEQFF	TGCAGCGAAGCAAGGACCGGGAGCTACAATGAGCAGTTCTTC
TRBV20-1	-	TRBJ2-5	-	CSARDAETQYF	TGCAGTGCTAGAGATGCGGAGACCCAGTACTTC
TRBV7-9	few	TRBJ2-3	TRBD2	CASRNSGGITDTQYF	TGTGCCAGCAGGAACAGCGGGGGGATCACAGATACGCAGTATTTT
TRBV29-1	many	TRBJ2-2	-	CSVEGERTGELFF	TGCAGCGTTGAAGGTGAAAGGACCGGGGAGCTGTTTTTT
TRBV19	many	TRBJ2-1	-	CASSPTGSAVRYEQFF	TGTGCCAGTAGTCCTACCGGGAGCGCGGTCCGGTATGAGCAGTTCTTC
TRBV12-3/TRBV12-4	-	TRBJ2-5	-	CASSRSTQETQYF	TGTGCCTCGTCCCGGAGTACGCAAGAGACCCAGTACTTC
TRBV12-3/TRBV12-4	many	TRBJ2-1	TRBD2	CASRPSGGLYEQFF	TGTGCCAGCAGGCCTAGCGGGGGGTTGTATGAGCAGTTCTTC
TRBV27	-	TRBJ1-4	TRBD1	CASRAGGTTNEKLFF	TGTGCCAGCAGGGCAGGGGGCACGACTAATGAAAAACTGTTTTTT
TRBV12-3/TRBV12-4	many	TRBJ1-5	-	CASSFSGEQPQHF	TGTGCCAGCAGTTTTTCAGGGGAACAGCCCCAGCATTTT